This T cell receptor (beta chain) was captured in a study of identifying expanded T cells in peripheral blood. No infections or other immune events were documented during collection. Trimming cost V 5 bases and J 6 bases, with 7 bases left between them. Germline V gene sequence: CDR1 SGHVS, CDR2 FQNEAQ. The CDR3 has 11 residues. Broader study findings: Clone count variance between roughly 2-week samples rose with total template count. Technical replicates showed approximately 1.2 changed clones; two weeks 15 to 20; four weeks 19.

Clones were read by immunoSEQ multiplex PCR, and TCRdb kept only the in-frame ones, dropping some. The sample has approximately 58,000 clones, about 85% seen once; the top ten hold around a sixth. A word on this clone: The antigen is not known.

This TCR came from a person aged 18-69 years in good health. Sequences were obtained from blood. The V gene is TRBV7-8, the J gene TRBJ1-1; D ambiguous. The CDR3 loop is CASSSGAEAFF. For the CDR3, the DNA is TGTGCCAGCAGCAGCGGGGCTGAAGCTTTCTTT.